Following are 11 T cell receptor beta chains from one sample sequenced in a study of shared clonotypes between healthy human individuals. Here immunoSEQ multiplex PCR was the method, and the copy in TCRdb shows in-frame clones only, minus some. The data contain about 1,800,000 clones, about 95% of them singletons. In the naive CD8 group, cells lacked CD45RO and were positively selected for CCR7, so terminally differentiated effector memory CD45RA+ cells were left out. Sequencing input: naive CD8+ T cells sorted from blood. The receptors shown here come from a man between 18 and 29 years old in good health.

The chain joins TRBV10-3 to TRBJ1-6; 7 positions match TRBD1. This CDR3 has 16 residues. Germline CDR1 ENHRY, CDR2 SYGVKD. V trimming: 2 bases; J trimming: 8 bases; junction bases outside the gene matches: 9. The CDR3 sequence: CAISEREGALDSPLHF. In nucleotides, the CDR3 is TGTGCCATCAGTGAGCGGGAGGGGGCTCTGGATTCACCCCTCCACTTT.

V gene TRBV27 combines with J gene TRBJ2-7, with D unresolved. The V gene lost 8 bases and the J gene lost 2 bases, with 13 bases spanning the gap. Germline V gene lookup returns CDR1 MNHEY and CDR2 SMNVEV (reference sequence). This CDR3 has 13 amino acids. In DNA, the CDR3 is TGTGCCAGCGGCATCGGGCCTGCCTACGAGCAGTACTTC. Its protein product is CASGIGPAYEQYF.

V and J are TRBV19 and TRBJ2-7; no clear D. CDR1 is LNHDA, CDR2 SQIVND, per germline (reference sequence). The germline V and J ends were trimmed by 3 bases and 0 bases, with 6 bases remaining between them. The CDR3 covers 13 residues. CDR3: CASSMVVSYEQYF. The DNA of the CDR3 is TGTGCCAGTAGTATGGTAGTCTCCTACGAGCAGTACTTC.

This clone occurred once. The V gene is TRBV9, the J gene TRBJ2-2, with unresolved D. CDR1 is SGDLS, CDR2 YYNGEE, per germline. CDR3 length equals 13 residues. V lost 1 base and J lost 5, with 6 bases in between. CDR3 sequence reads: CASSVFVTGELFF. The CDR3, as DNA: TGTGCCAGCAGCGTATTCGTAACCGGGGAGCTGTTTTTT.

In the case of this clone: This specimen includes other DNA sequences encoding the same CDR3. V gene TRBV9 combines with J gene TRBJ2-7, with TRBD1 matching over 8 bases. CDR3 length equals 15 residues. V shed 4 bases and J 0 bases; nucleotides not matched to a gene: 6. Looked up from germline, CDR1 is SGDLS and CDR2 is YYNGEE. The DNA of the CDR3 is TGTGCCAGCAGCCCCGGACAGGGAAGCTCCTACGAGCAGTACTTC. Translated: CASSPGQGSSYEQYF.

The rearrangement joins TRBV6-5 to TRBJ2-1; 10 bases fit TRBD2. The germline V gene has CDR1 MNHEY and CDR2 SVGAGI. The J segment lost 10 bases and the V segment lost 2 bases, leaving 8 bases of the junction unmatched. The CDR3 sequence is 15 residues long. CDR3 region: CASSYGLAGASEQFF. Written as DNA, the CDR3 is TGTGCCAGCAGTTACGGCCTAGCGGGAGCGAGCGAGCAGTTCTTC.

The rearrangement uses TRBV4-1 and TRBJ2-4, with 7 bases fitting TRBD1. This CDR3 contains 17 residues. CDR1 MGHRA and CDR2 YSYEKL come from the germline V gene. With V trimmed by 4 bases and J by 1 base, 10 bases remained unmatched. Here the CDR3 reads CASSLLDRVGAKNIQYF. The CDR3 DNA sequence: TGCGCCAGCAGCCTCCTCGACAGGGTCGGTGCCAAAAACATTCAGTACTTC.

This clone showed up just a few times. Other nucleotide sequences from this sample produce the same CDR3. This chain links TRBV5-1 with TRBJ1-5; D ambiguous. Trimming left V 3 bases short and J 1 base short, with 8 bases between. This CDR3 contains 14 residues. Germline assignment: CDR1 SGHRS and CDR2 YFSETQ. The CDR3 DNA sequence: TGCGCCAGCAGCTCGGGAGACAGCAATCAGCCCCAGCATTTT. Amino acids: CASSSGDSNQPQHF.

This chain connects TRBV18 to TRBJ1-1; a weak D match, TRBD1 (5 bases). This CDR3 comprises 15 residues. V lost 8 bases, J lost 0 bases, and 16 bases lay in between. CDR1 and CDR2 from the germline V gene are KGHSH and LQKENI. The CDR3 protein is CASTNRTGVNTEAFF. The CDR3, as DNA: TGTGCCAGCACCAACCGAACGGGGGTGAACACTGAAGCTTTCTTT.

Turning to this clone: This CDR3 is also generated by other DNA sequences in the sample. The chain employs TRBV5-6 and TRBJ2-7; D is possibly TRBD2 (6 bases). Trimming took off 4 bases at V and 1 base at J, with 9 bases between the two ends. The CDR3 runs to 13 residues. Germline values: CDR1 SGHDT, CDR2 YYEEEE. The CDR3 reads CASSHGGSYEQYF. In DNA form, the CDR3 reads TGTGCCAGCAGCCACGGGGGATCCTACGAGCAGTACTTC.

The table lists this clone with a few counts. The same CDR3 is also encoded by other DNA sequences in this sample. This sequence joins TRBV27 and TRBJ1-5; D gene unclear. The CDR3 sequence is 13 residues long. V dropped 6 bases and J dropped 5 bases, with 11 bases sitting between them. The V gene's germline CDR1 is MNHEY and CDR2 SMNVEV (reference sequence). CDR3 amino acids: CASSWGRDQPQHF. For the CDR3, the DNA is TGTGCCAGCAGCTGGGGTAGGGATCAGCCCCAGCATTTT.